The entry below describes one TCR beta chain. J was trimmed by 4 bases and V by 0 bases; bases with no gene match: 3. The CDR3 sequence is 16 residues long. These data originate in a study of blood T cell repertoires in COVID-19. Background on the study: The analysed material was cDNA or gDNA that came from T cells, B-cell-depleted T cells, or PBMCs.

Ages ranged from about 18 to 90 years, with residence in about two dozen US areas. Recovered Cohort 3 donors showed two negative PCRs, clearance, or symptom resolution. Generated by immunoSEQ multiplex PCR, the TCRdb table keeps only in-frame clones and is missing some. The sample includes 490,000 or so clones, roughly 90% of them seen just once. This sequence originates from a woman aged 40-49 years who had recovered from COVID-19. The V call is TRBV23-1, the J call TRBJ1-3, with TRBD1 matching 10 bases. Being an ORF, TRBV23-1 has a function that is uncertain. Input material: PBMCs or T cells enriched from blood (not recorded which). The CDR3: CASSQSDRGTGNTIYF. The DNA for the CDR3 is TGCGCCAGCAGTCAATCGGACAGGGGGACCGGAAACACCATATATTTT.